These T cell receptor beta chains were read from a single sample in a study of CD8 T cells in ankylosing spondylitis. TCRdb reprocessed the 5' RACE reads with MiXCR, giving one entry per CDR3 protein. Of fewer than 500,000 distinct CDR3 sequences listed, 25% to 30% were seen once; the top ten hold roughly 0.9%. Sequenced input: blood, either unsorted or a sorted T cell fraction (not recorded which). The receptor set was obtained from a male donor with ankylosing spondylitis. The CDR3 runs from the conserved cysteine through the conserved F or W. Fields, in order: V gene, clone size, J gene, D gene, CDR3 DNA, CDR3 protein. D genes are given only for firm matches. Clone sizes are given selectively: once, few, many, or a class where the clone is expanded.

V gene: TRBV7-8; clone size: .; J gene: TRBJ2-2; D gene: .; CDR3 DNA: TGTGCCAGCTCCTCTGAACTTAGGTTCGACACCGGGGAGCTGTTTTTT; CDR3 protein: CASSSELRFDTGELFF
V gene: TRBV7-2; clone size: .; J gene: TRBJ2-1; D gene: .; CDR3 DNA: TGTGCCAGCAGCTCTGGTCGGACTGTTAATGAGCAGTTCTTC; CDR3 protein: CASSSGRTVNEQFF
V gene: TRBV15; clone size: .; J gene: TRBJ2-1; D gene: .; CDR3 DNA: TGTGCCACCAGCAGAGATAAGGGACTCAGATACTCCTACAATGAGCAGTTCTTC; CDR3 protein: CATSRDKGLRYSYNEQFF
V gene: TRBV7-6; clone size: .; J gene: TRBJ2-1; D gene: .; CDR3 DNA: TGTGCCAGCAGCATCCAGGGGTCGTCCAATGAGCAGTTCTTC; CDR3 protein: CASSIQGSSNEQFF
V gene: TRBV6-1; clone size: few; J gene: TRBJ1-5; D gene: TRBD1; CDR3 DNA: TGTGCCAGCAGTGAAGATGACAGGGGTGATCAGCCCCAGCATTTT; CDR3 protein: CASSEDDRGDQPQHF
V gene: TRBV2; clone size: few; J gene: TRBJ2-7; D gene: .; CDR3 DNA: TGTGCCAGCAGTGAATCGTTCTCCGAGCAGTACTTC; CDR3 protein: CASSESFSEQYF
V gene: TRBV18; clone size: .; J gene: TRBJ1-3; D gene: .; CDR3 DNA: TGTGCCAGCTCACCGAACACTCACTCTGGAAACACCATATATTTT; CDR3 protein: CASSPNTHSGNTIYF
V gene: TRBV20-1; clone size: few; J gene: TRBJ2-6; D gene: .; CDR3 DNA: TGCAGTGCTAGAGAGGGAACTGGGGCCAACGTCCTGACTTTC; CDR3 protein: CSAREGTGANVLTF
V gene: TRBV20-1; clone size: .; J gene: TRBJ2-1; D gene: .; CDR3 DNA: TGCAGTGTGCCCCACAGGTACAATGAGCAGTTCTTC; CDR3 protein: CSVPHRYNEQFF
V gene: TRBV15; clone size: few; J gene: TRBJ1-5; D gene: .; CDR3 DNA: TGTGCCACCAGCAGAGTAGGGCAGGGGACTCAGCCCCAGCATTTT; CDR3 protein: CATSRVGQGTQPQHF
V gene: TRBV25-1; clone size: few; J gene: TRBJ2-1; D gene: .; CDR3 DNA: TGTGCCAGCAGTGACTACAGGGTGAGGGCCTACAATGAGCAGTTCTTC; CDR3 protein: CASSDYRVRAYNEQFF
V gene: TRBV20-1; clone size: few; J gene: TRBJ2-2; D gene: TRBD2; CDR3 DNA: TGCAGTGCTATAGCGGGAGCCTACACCGGGGAGCTGTTTTTT; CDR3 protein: CSAIAGAYTGELFF
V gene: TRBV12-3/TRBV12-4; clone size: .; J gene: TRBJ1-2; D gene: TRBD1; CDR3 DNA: TGTGCCAGCAGCTTAGACAGGGGGCTGTATTTGGATAACTATGGCTACACCTTC; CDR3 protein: CASSLDRGLYLDNYGYTF
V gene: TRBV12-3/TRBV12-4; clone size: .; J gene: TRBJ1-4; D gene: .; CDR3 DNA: TGTGCCAGCAGTCTAATCAGCCCAACTAATGAAAAACTGTTTTTT; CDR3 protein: CASSLISPTNEKLFF
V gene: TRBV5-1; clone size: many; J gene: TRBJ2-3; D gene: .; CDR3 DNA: TGCGCCAGCAGCTTGGGTGCGACCACAGATACGCAGTATTTT; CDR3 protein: CASSLGATTDTQYF
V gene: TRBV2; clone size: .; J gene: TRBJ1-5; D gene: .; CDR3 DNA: TGTGCCAGCAGGGACCGTGCGTATAGCAATCAGCCCCAGCATTTT; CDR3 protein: CASRDRAYSNQPQHF
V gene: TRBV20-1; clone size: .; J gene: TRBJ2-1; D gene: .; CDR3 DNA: TGCAGTGCTCCCGGGACTCTCGAGGCCCCATCCAATGAGCAGTTCTTC; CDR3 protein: CSAPGTLEAPSNEQFF
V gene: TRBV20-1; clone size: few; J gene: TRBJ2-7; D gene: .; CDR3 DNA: TGCAGTGCTAGTGGTCAGGGCGAGCAGTACTTC; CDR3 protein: CSASGQGEQYF
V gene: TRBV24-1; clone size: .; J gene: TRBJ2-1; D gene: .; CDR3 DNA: TGTGCCACCAGTGATTTTCGACGGGACAATGAGCAGTTCTTC; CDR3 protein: CATSDFRRDNEQFF
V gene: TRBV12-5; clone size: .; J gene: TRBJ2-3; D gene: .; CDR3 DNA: TGTGCTAGTGGTTTGAGGGTGACAGATACGCAGTATTTT; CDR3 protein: CASGLRVTDTQYF
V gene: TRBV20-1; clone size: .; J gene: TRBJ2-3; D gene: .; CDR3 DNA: TGCAGTGCTAGAATTCCGGGAGATACGCAGTATTTT; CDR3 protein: CSARIPGDTQYF
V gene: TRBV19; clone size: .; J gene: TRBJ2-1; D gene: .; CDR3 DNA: TGTGCCAGTAGTATTTTCCAGGGTGAGCAGTTCTTC; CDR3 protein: CASSIFQGEQFF
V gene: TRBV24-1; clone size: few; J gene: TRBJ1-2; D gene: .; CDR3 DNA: TGTGCCACCAGTGACCCTTCGGGGAACTATGGCTACACCTTC; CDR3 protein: CATSDPSGNYGYTF
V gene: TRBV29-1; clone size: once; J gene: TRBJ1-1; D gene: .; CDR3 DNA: TGCAGCGTTGTCTATCCCGGACTGCGGGGCACTGAAGCTTTCTTT; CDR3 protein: CSVVYPGLRGTEAFF
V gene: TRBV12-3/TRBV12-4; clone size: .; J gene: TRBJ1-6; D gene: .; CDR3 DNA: TGTGCCAGCAGTACAGGGAAGGGCTTGACTTCACCCCTCCACTTT; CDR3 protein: CASSTGKGLTSPLHF
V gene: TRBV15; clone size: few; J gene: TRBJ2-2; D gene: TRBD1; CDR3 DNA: TGTGCCACCAGCCAGGGGGCGGCCACCGGGGAGCTGTTTTTT; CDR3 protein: CATSQGAATGELFF
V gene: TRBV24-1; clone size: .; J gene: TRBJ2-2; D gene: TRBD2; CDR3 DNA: TGTGCCACCAGTGGAGGACTAGCGGGAACTACCGGGGAGCTGTTTTTT; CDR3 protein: CATSGGLAGTTGELFF
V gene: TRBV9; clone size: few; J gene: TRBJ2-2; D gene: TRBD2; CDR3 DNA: TGTGCCAGCAGTGTGACTAGCGGCCGGACCGGGGAGCTGTTTTTT; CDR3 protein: CASSVTSGRTGELFF
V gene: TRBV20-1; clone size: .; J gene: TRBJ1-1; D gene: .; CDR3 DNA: TGCAGTGCTAGGGGAAGCATGAACACTGAAGCTTTCTTT; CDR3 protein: CSARGSMNTEAFF
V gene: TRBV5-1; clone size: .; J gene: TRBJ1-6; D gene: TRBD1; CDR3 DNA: TGCGCCAGCAGCTTGGCCGGGACAGTGGCTTCACCCCTCCACTTT; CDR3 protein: CASSLAGTVASPLHF
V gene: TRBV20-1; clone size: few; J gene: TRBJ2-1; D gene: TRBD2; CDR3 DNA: TGCAGTGCTAGCATCCCCAGCGGGAGAGCCTCCAAGTCGCAGTTCTTC; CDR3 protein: CSASIPSGRASKSQFF
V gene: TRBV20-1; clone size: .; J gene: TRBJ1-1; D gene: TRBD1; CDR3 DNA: TGCAGTGCTAGAGTTGACAGGGTCTCTGAAGCTTTCTTT; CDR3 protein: CSARVDRVSEAFF
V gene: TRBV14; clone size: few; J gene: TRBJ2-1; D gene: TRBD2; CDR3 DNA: TGTGCCAGCAGCCGGACTAGCGGGAGGCACAATGAGCAGTTCTTC; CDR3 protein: CASSRTSGRHNEQFF
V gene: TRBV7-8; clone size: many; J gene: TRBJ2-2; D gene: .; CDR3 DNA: TGTGCCAGCAGCTTCTCCGGGGACGGGGAGCTGTTTTTT; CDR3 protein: CASSFSGDGELFF
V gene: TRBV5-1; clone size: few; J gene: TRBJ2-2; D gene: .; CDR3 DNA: TGCGCCAGCAGGTCGCCGGGACAACTTAACACCGGGGAGCTGTTTTTT; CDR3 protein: CASRSPGQLNTGELFF
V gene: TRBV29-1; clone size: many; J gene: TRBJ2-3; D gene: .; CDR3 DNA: TGCAGCGGAACAGGGTCGGCAGATACGCAGTATTTT; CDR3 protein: CSGTGSADTQYF